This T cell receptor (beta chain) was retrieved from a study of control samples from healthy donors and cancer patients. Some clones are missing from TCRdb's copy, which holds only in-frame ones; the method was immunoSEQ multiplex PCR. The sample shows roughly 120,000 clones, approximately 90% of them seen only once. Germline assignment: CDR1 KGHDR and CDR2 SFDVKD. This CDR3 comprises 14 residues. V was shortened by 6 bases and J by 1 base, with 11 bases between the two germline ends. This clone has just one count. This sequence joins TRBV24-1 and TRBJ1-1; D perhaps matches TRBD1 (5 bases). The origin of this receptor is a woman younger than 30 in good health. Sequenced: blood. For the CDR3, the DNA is TGTGCCACCAGTACCGGCAGGGAGAACACTGAAGCTTTCTTT. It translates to CATSTGRENTEAFF.